This is a list of T cell receptor beta chains from one sample in a study of human T cells and chemical hapten exposure. TCRdb analysed the RACE reads with MiXCR anew, one entry per CDR3 protein. This sample has approximately 73,000 distinct CDR3 sequences; over 9% occur once, and the top ten carry roughly 1.4%. Sample: whole blood, taken in connection with sensitization to the hapten diphenylcyclopropenone (DPC). The receptors were sampled from a woman aged 50 to 65 with alopecia areata. Some clones in this sample may be carry-over from other donors' samples. Both conserved end residues are part of each CDR3. A D gene is named only where the DNA matches it firmly. A clone size is listed for some rows: how often the clone was seen (once, few, many), or a class if it is expanded.

d_gene: TRBD1
abundance: many
j_gene: TRBJ1-1
v_gene: TRBV4-3
CDR3aa: CASSQDGTADTEAFF
CDR3nt: TGCGCCAGCAGCCAAGACGGGACAGCGGACACTGAAGCTTTCTTT

d_gene: .
abundance: few
j_gene: TRBJ2-1
v_gene: TRBV28
CDR3aa: CASSGHRYAFF
CDR3nt: TGTGCCAGCAGCGGCCACCGATATGCGTTCTTC

d_gene: .
abundance: few
j_gene: TRBJ2-2
v_gene: TRBV12-3/TRBV12-4
CDR3aa: CASSFRGYTGELFF
CDR3nt: TGTGCCAGCAGTTTTCGAGGTTACACCGGGGAGCTGTTTTTT

d_gene: .
abundance: .
j_gene: TRBJ2-1
v_gene: TRBV12-3/TRBV12-4
CDR3aa: CASRALSLQGGSYNEQFF
CDR3nt: TGTGCCAGCAGAGCTCTATCCCTCCAGGGGGGATCCTACAATGAGCAGTTCTTC

d_gene: .
abundance: .
j_gene: TRBJ1-5
v_gene: TRBV3-1
CDR3aa: CASSQDLRANQPQHF
CDR3nt: TGTGCCAGCAGCCAAGATTTAAGGGCCAATCAGCCCCAGCATTTT

d_gene: .
abundance: few
j_gene: TRBJ2-7
v_gene: TRBV25-1
CDR3aa: CASRLGTGSHEQYF
CDR3nt: TGTGCCAGCAGGCTAGGGACTGGCTCCCACGAGCAGTACTTC

d_gene: TRBD1
abundance: many
j_gene: TRBJ2-3
v_gene: TRBV18
CDR3aa: CASSLRTGVLDTQYF
CDR3nt: TGTGCCAGCTCCCTGAGGACAGGGGTATTGGATACGCAGTATTTT

d_gene: .
abundance: few
j_gene: TRBJ2-7
v_gene: TRBV11-2
CDR3aa: CASSFALGPYEQYF
CDR3nt: TGTGCCAGCAGCTTTGCCCTGGGGCCCTACGAGCAGTACTTC

d_gene: .
abundance: .
j_gene: TRBJ2-1
v_gene: TRBV28
CDR3aa: CASTPAGSFYNEQFF
CDR3nt: TGTGCCAGCACCCCTGCGGGTTCCTTCTACAATGAGCAGTTCTTC

d_gene: TRBD1
abundance: few
j_gene: TRBJ2-7
v_gene: TRBV5-1
CDR3aa: CASSGDRDDPYEQYF
CDR3nt: TGCGCCAGCAGTGGGGACAGAGACGACCCCTACGAGCAGTACTTC

d_gene: TRBD2
abundance: .
j_gene: TRBJ2-2
v_gene: TRBV6-2/TRBV6-3
CDR3aa: CASSLAGRTGELFF
CDR3nt: TGTGCCAGCAGTCTAGCGGGACGCACCGGGGAGCTGTTTTTT

d_gene: .
abundance: many
j_gene: TRBJ1-5
v_gene: TRBV6-5
CDR3aa: CASSPSYGQPQHF
CDR3nt: TGTGCCAGCAGCCCCTCGTATGGTCAGCCCCAGCATTTT

d_gene: TRBD2
abundance: many
j_gene: TRBJ2-3
v_gene: TRBV11-1
CDR3aa: CASSRTSGRATGRDTQYF
CDR3nt: TGTGCCAGCAGCCGGACTAGCGGGAGGGCCACAGGTAGAGATACGCAGTATTTT

d_gene: TRBD1
abundance: few
j_gene: TRBJ2-7
v_gene: TRBV3-1
CDR3aa: CASSWDRGPYEQYF
CDR3nt: TGTGCCAGCAGCTGGGACAGGGGTCCCTACGAGCAGTACTTC

d_gene: TRBD1
abundance: .
j_gene: TRBJ2-7
v_gene: TRBV29-1
CDR3aa: CSVWQGAQGEQYF
CDR3nt: TGCAGCGTTTGGCAGGGGGCGCAAGGCGAGCAGTACTTC

d_gene: .
abundance: once
j_gene: TRBJ2-4
v_gene: TRBV5-5
CDR3aa: CASSLAAPAKNIQYF
CDR3nt: TGTGCCAGCAGTTTAGCGGCCCCAGCCAAAAACATTCAGTACTTC

d_gene: TRBD1
abundance: .
j_gene: TRBJ2-3
v_gene: TRBV10-3
CDR3aa: CAISRTGKTDTQYF
CDR3nt: TGTGCCATCAGCCGGACAGGGAAAACAGATACGCAGTATTTT

d_gene: .
abundance: few
j_gene: TRBJ2-1
v_gene: TRBV20-1
CDR3aa: CSARGRNEQFF
CDR3nt: TGCAGTGCTAGGGGGCGGAATGAGCAGTTCTTC

d_gene: .
abundance: .
j_gene: TRBJ2-7
v_gene: TRBV6-2/TRBV6-3
CDR3aa: CASRNQGKSHEQYF
CDR3nt: TGTGCCAGCAGAAACCAGGGGAAATCCCACGAGCAGTACTTC

d_gene: .
abundance: .
j_gene: TRBJ2-1
v_gene: TRBV20-1
CDR3aa: CSAQTRTSYNEQFF
CDR3nt: TGCAGTGCTCAGACTAGGACTTCCTACAATGAGCAGTTCTTC

d_gene: TRBD2
abundance: .
j_gene: TRBJ2-3
v_gene: TRBV6-5
CDR3aa: CASRFLAGDKDTQYF
CDR3nt: TGTGCCAGCAGGTTCCTAGCGGGAGACAAAGATACGCAGTATTTT

d_gene: TRBD1
abundance: few
j_gene: TRBJ2-4
v_gene: TRBV7-8
CDR3aa: CASSLAAGGGIQYF
CDR3nt: TGTGCCAGCAGCTTAGCGGCAGGGGGCGGCATTCAGTACTTC

d_gene: .
abundance: .
j_gene: TRBJ1-4
v_gene: TRBV18
CDR3aa: CASRLATNEKLFF
CDR3nt: TGTGCCAGCCGACTTGCAACTAATGAAAAACTGTTTTTT

d_gene: TRBD2
abundance: many
j_gene: TRBJ2-2
v_gene: TRBV11-2
CDR3aa: CASSRTSGNTGELFF
CDR3nt: TGTGCCAGCAGCCGGACTAGCGGGAACACCGGGGAGCTGTTTTTT

d_gene: .
abundance: few
j_gene: TRBJ2-7
v_gene: TRBV29-1
CDR3aa: CSVVLTGTYEQYF
CDR3nt: TGCAGCGTGGTCCTGACAGGCACCTACGAGCAGTACTTC

d_gene: .
abundance: once
j_gene: TRBJ2-1
v_gene: TRBV24-1
CDR3aa: CATSDLWQNEQFF
CDR3nt: TGTGCCACCAGTGATTTATGGCAGAATGAGCAGTTCTTC

d_gene: .
abundance: .
j_gene: TRBJ2-5
v_gene: TRBV30
CDR3aa: CAWAPGSKTQYF
CDR3nt: TGTGCCTGGGCCCCTGGGTCGAAGACCCAGTACTTC

d_gene: .
abundance: .
j_gene: TRBJ2-1
v_gene: TRBV20-1
CDR3aa: CSARGHLAYNEQFF
CDR3nt: TGCAGTGCTAGAGGACACCTGGCCTACAATGAGCAGTTCTTC

d_gene: .
abundance: many
j_gene: TRBJ1-2
v_gene: TRBV5-4
CDR3aa: CASSLQGGGGYTF
CDR3nt: TGTGCCAGCAGCTTACAGGGAGGCGGAGGCTACACCTTC

d_gene: .
abundance: .
j_gene: TRBJ2-1
v_gene: TRBV29-1
CDR3aa: CSVALVWEQFF
CDR3nt: TGCAGCGTTGCACTAGTGTGGGAGCAGTTCTTC

d_gene: .
abundance: few
j_gene: TRBJ2-5
v_gene: TRBV11-2
CDR3aa: CASSPLRETQYF
CDR3nt: TGTGCCAGCAGCCCGCTGCGAGAGACCCAGTACTTC

d_gene: .
abundance: .
j_gene: TRBJ2-1
v_gene: TRBV6-5
CDR3aa: CASSWGPDRIHNEQFF
CDR3nt: TGTGCCAGCAGTTGGGGACCAGACCGCATACACAATGAGCAGTTCTTC

d_gene: .
abundance: many
j_gene: TRBJ1-5
v_gene: TRBV19
CDR3aa: CASTSGAGNQPQHF
CDR3nt: TGTGCCAGTACATCAGGGGCAGGGAATCAGCCCCAGCATTTT

d_gene: .
abundance: .
j_gene: TRBJ2-2
v_gene: TRBV7-8
CDR3aa: CASSLASRGDTGELFF
CDR3nt: TGTGCCAGCAGCTTAGCAAGCAGGGGCGACACCGGGGAGCTGTTTTTT

d_gene: .
abundance: .
j_gene: TRBJ1-1
v_gene: TRBV9
CDR3aa: CASSVGEANTEAFF
CDR3nt: TGTGCCAGCAGCGTAGGGGAAGCGAACACTGAAGCTTTCTTT

d_gene: .
abundance: many
j_gene: TRBJ1-5
v_gene: TRBV18
CDR3aa: CASSPQQGNQPQHF
CDR3nt: TGTGCCAGCTCACCACAGCAGGGGAATCAGCCCCAGCATTTT

d_gene: .
abundance: many
j_gene: TRBJ1-5
v_gene: TRBV2
CDR3aa: CASSEQVPNQPQHF
CDR3nt: TGTGCCAGCAGTGAACAGGTGCCAAATCAGCCCCAGCATTTT

d_gene: .
abundance: few
j_gene: TRBJ1-5
v_gene: TRBV21-1
CDR3aa: CASSEKSDRHLSNQPQHF
CDR3nt: TGTGCCAGCAGCGAAAAGTCGGACAGGCACTTGAGCAATCAGCCCCAGCATTTT

d_gene: .
abundance: .
j_gene: TRBJ2-1
v_gene: TRBV11-1
CDR3aa: CASSLDFGYNEQFF
CDR3nt: TGTGCCAGCAGCCTTGATTTCGGGTACAATGAGCAGTTCTTC

d_gene: TRBD2
abundance: few
j_gene: TRBJ2-2
v_gene: TRBV9
CDR3aa: CASSVDPGLAGGVTGELFF
CDR3nt: TGTGCCAGCAGCGTAGACCCGGGACTAGCGGGAGGTGTGACCGGGGAGCTGTTTTTT

d_gene: .
abundance: many
j_gene: TRBJ2-1
v_gene: TRBV6-1
CDR3aa: CASRLEVTSSYNEQFF
CDR3nt: TGTGCCAGCAGACTGGAAGTCACGTCCTCCTACAATGAGCAGTTCTTC

d_gene: .
abundance: .
j_gene: TRBJ2-2
v_gene: TRBV6-6
CDR3aa: CAASWGTVNTGELFF
CDR3nt: TGTGCCGCCTCTTGGGGGACGGTGAACACCGGGGAGCTGTTTTTT

d_gene: TRBD1
abundance: .
j_gene: TRBJ2-5
v_gene: TRBV7-9
CDR3aa: CASTQGQETQYF
CDR3nt: TGTGCCAGCACACAGGGGCAAGAGACCCAGTACTTC

d_gene: TRBD2
abundance: few
j_gene: TRBJ2-3
v_gene: TRBV7-6
CDR3aa: CASSPLAARTDTQYF
CDR3nt: TGTGCCAGCAGCCCGCTAGCGGCCCGCACAGATACGCAGTATTTT

d_gene: .
abundance: .
j_gene: TRBJ1-6
v_gene: TRBV18
CDR3aa: CASSQGQSSYNSPLHF
CDR3nt: TGTGCCAGCTCACAAGGCCAGAGCTCCTATAATTCACCCCTCCACTTT

d_gene: .
abundance: many
j_gene: TRBJ1-1
v_gene: TRBV20-1
CDR3aa: CSARVVGLGEAFF
CDR3nt: TGCAGTGCTAGAGTTGTGGGTCTTGGAGAAGCTTTCTTT

d_gene: .
abundance: few
j_gene: TRBJ1-2
v_gene: TRBV5-1
CDR3aa: CASSLFHAGTERANYGYTF
CDR3nt: TGCGCCAGCAGCTTGTTCCATGCAGGGACTGAACGAGCTAACTATGGCTACACCTTC

d_gene: .
abundance: .
j_gene: TRBJ2-3
v_gene: TRBV3-2
CDR3aa: CASSQDRGSRGPSADTQYF
CDR3nt: TGTGCCAGCAGCCAAGATAGAGGCTCGCGGGGCCCCTCGGCAGATACGCAGTATTTT

d_gene: .
abundance: many
j_gene: TRBJ2-2
v_gene: TRBV19
CDR3aa: CASSIRGQGTGELFF
CDR3nt: TGTGCCAGTAGTATTCGAGGCCAGGGCACCGGGGAGCTGTTTTTT

d_gene: .
abundance: .
j_gene: TRBJ2-7
v_gene: TRBV6-5
CDR3aa: CASSPTGEAGEQYF
CDR3nt: TGTGCCAGCAGTCCTACAGGGGAGGCCGGGGAGCAGTACTTC

d_gene: .
abundance: many
j_gene: TRBJ2-7
v_gene: TRBV2
CDR3aa: CASSRWAETSYEQYF
CDR3nt: TGTGCCAGCAGCCGGTGGGCCGAGACCTCCTACGAGCAGTACTTC

d_gene: .
abundance: few
j_gene: TRBJ1-1
v_gene: TRBV25-1
CDR3aa: CASSEYGGDTEAFF
CDR3nt: TGTGCCAGCAGTGAATATGGGGGAGACACTGAAGCTTTCTTT

d_gene: .
abundance: .
j_gene: TRBJ1-2
v_gene: TRBV7-8
CDR3aa: CASSLGGKGDGYTF
CDR3nt: TGTGCCAGCAGTTTAGGGGGAAAAGGGGATGGCTACACCTTC

d_gene: .
abundance: .
j_gene: TRBJ2-3
v_gene: TRBV9
CDR3aa: CASSVGIDTQYF
CDR3nt: TGTGCCAGCAGCGTGGGCATAGATACGCAGTATTTT

d_gene: .
abundance: .
j_gene: TRBJ1-3
v_gene: TRBV28
CDR3aa: CASSSPAQGTGNTIYF
CDR3nt: TGTGCCAGCAGTTCCCCCGCGCAGGGAACTGGAAACACCATATATTTT

d_gene: .
abundance: .
j_gene: TRBJ1-1
v_gene: TRBV6-5
CDR3aa: CASSLDGSEAFF
CDR3nt: TGTGCCAGCAGCCTGGACGGATCTGAAGCTTTCTTT

d_gene: TRBD2
abundance: many
j_gene: TRBJ2-1
v_gene: TRBV9
CDR3aa: CASSVDLAEYNEQFF
CDR3nt: TGTGCCAGCAGCGTAGACCTAGCGGAGTACAATGAGCAGTTCTTC

d_gene: .
abundance: few
j_gene: TRBJ2-7
v_gene: TRBV18
CDR3aa: CASSPGGRRRDEQYF
CDR3nt: TGTGCCAGCTCACCTGGGGGTCGTCGGCGGGACGAGCAGTACTTC